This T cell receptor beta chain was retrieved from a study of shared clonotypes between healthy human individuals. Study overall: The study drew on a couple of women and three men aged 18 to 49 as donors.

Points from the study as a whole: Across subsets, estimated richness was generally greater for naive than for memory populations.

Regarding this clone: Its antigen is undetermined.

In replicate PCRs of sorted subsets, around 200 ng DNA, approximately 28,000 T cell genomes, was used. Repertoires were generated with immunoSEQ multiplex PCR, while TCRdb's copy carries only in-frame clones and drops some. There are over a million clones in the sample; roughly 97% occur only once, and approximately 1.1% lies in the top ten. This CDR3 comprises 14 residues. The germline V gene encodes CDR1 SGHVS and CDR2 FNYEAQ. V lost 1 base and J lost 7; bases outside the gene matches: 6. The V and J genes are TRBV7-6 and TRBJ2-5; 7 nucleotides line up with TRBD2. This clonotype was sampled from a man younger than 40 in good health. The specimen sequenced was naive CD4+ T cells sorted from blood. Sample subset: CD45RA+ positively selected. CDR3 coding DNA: TGTGCCAGCAGCTTAGGGGGCAGGGAGGGGACCCAGTACTTC. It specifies CASSLGGREGTQYF. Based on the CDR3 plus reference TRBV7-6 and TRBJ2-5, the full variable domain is GAGVSQSPRYKVTKRGQDVALRCDPISGHVSLYWYRQALGQGPEFLTYFNYEAQQDKSGLPNDRFSAERPEGSISTLTIQRTEQRDSAMYRCASSLGGREGTQYFGPGTRLLVL.